Listed below are T cell receptor beta chains from one sample, sequenced in a study of T cells after yellow fever vaccination. TCRdb processed the 5' RACE reads anew with MiXCR; each CDR3 protein has one entry. The sample contains approximately 340,000 distinct CDR3 sequences, 8% to 10% of which appear only once. The specimen comprised PBMCs, sampled on the day of the first yellow fever vaccination. The receptors stem from a man younger than 30 who received the YFV17D yellow fever vaccine. Both conserved end residues are part of each CDR3.

TRBJ1-5,TRBV15,CATSSEPGQLNQPQHF
TRBJ2-3,TRBV12-3/TRBV12-4,CASSPGLAGGGTDTQYF
TRBJ1-5,TRBV20-1,CSAKRRGSWGNQPQHF
TRBJ1-1,TRBV3-1,CASSQVTGVNTEAFF
TRBJ1-2,TRBV12-3/TRBV12-4,CASSLRRGGGYTF
TRBJ2-1,TRBV4-3,CASSQEGELDNEQFF
TRBJ2-1,TRBV7-9,CASSMTGGPSSYNEQFF
TRBJ2-1,TRBV4-1,CASSQERRGVDEQFF
TRBJ2-5,TRBV7-2,CASSQGGVQETQYF
TRBJ2-3,TRBV7-9,CASSLGPIRASDTQYF
TRBJ2-2,TRBV20-1,CSARPGQGANTGELFF
TRBJ2-1,TRBV29-1,CSVERRNEQFF